Below are 21 T cell receptor beta chains sequenced from a single sample in a study of T cells expressing NK-cell markers. TCRdb reworked the 5' RACE reads into one entry per CDR3 protein, no DNA. Its table lists roughly 380,000 distinct CDR3 sequences. Sequencing used blood T cells: a sorted CD56 or NKG2C T cell subset, CD4+ or CD8+ T cells, or bulk PBMC T cells (not recorded which). The receptor source for this set is a man aged 18-70 years in good health.

The V gene is TRBV10-3, the J gene TRBJ2-7; TCRdb's D call, TRBD1, is unchecked because there is no DNA. Germline lookup yields CDR1 ENHRY and CDR2 SYGVKD. The CDR3 spans 16 residues. The chain's CDR3 is CAISDPGQGRTYEQYF.

The V call is TRBV18, the J call TRBJ1-2. The CDR3 covers 12 residues. The germline CDR1 and CDR2 sequences are KGHSH and LQKENI. CDR3 amino acids: CASSPDGYGYTF.

The chain has TRBV2 and TRBJ2-1; absent DNA, TCRdb's TRBD1 call cannot be checked. The CDR3 has 15 residues. CDR1 is SNHLY and CDR2 is FYNNEI in the germline V gene. CDR3 in amino acids: CASSSQGTPGNEQFF. Supplemented by reference TRBV2 and TRBJ2-1, the full variable domain reads EPEVTQTPSHQVTQMGQEVILRCVPISNHLYFYWYRQILGQKVEFLVSFYNNEISEKSEIFDDQFSVERPDGSNFTLKIRSTKLEDSAMYFCASSSQGTPGNEQFFGPGTRLTVL.

Here the CDR3 reads CASSLRLAAKNIQYF. The gene calls are TRBV27 and TRBJ2-4. CDR1 MNHEY and CDR2 SMNVEV come from the germline V gene (reference sequence). The CDR3 spans 15 residues.

The J gene is TRBJ2-5, the V gene TRBV20-1. Germline V lookup: CDR1 DFQATT, CDR2 SNEGSKA (reference sequence). The CDR3 spans 13 residues. This CDR3 reads CSAVTDLRETQYF.

The rearrangement uses TRBV12-3 or TRBV12-4 and TRBJ2-1; TCRdb's assignment of TRBD2 cannot be checked, as there is no DNA. The CDR3 sequence is 17 residues long. CDR3 loop: CASSRTSGGRSYNEQFF.

The V gene is TRBV28, the J gene TRBJ2-2; there is no DNA to check the TCRdb D call of TRBD1. CDR1 is MDHEN and CDR2 is SYDVKM in the germline V gene. This CDR3 comprises 15 residues. The chain's CDR3 is CASSFRGGGTGELFF. Based on the CDR3 plus reference TRBV28 and TRBJ2-2, the full variable domain is DVKVTQSSRYLVKRTGEKVFLECVQDMDHENMFWYRQDPGLGLRLIYFSYDVKMKEKGDIPEGYSVSREKKERFSLILESASTNQTSMYLCASSFRGGGTGELFFGEGSRLTVL.

This sequence joins TRBV7-2 and TRBJ2-5. The CDR3 runs to 14 residues. Germline CDR1 is SGHTA and CDR2 is FQGNSA. The CDR3 is CASSLGLATGTQYF.

This chain connects TRBV5-1 to TRBJ2-4. CDR3 length: 14 amino acids. Germline lookup yields CDR1 SGHRS and CDR2 YFSETQ. This CDR3 is CASSWDLAKNIQYF.

Here the CDR3 reads CSARDPLRGSNQPQHF. J is TRBJ1-5 and V is TRBV20-1. The CDR3 covers 16 residues. Germline-derived CDR1 and CDR2 are DFQATT and SNEGSKA (reference sequence).

This sequence joins TRBV5-1 and TRBJ2-5; TCRdb designates TRBD2, a call that cannot be tested without DNA. The CDR3 is made up of 14 amino acids. The germline gives CDR1 SGHRS, CDR2 YFSETQ. CDR3 amino acids: CASQAGNGWETQYF.

The CDR3 reads CASSHAGADTGELFF. The rearrangement uses TRBV3-1 and TRBJ2-2; TCRdb indicates TRBD1, and absent DNA this call remains unverified. This CDR3 region has 15 residues. Germline V gene sequence: CDR1 LGHDT, CDR2 YNNKEL (reference sequence).

This chain links TRBV18 with TRBJ2-1; TCRdb gives TRBD1 as the D gene, but with no DNA this cannot be confirmed. The CDR3 extends over 15 amino acids. Germline CDR1 is KGHSH and CDR2 is LQKENI. The CDR3 is CASSRGSSAYNEQFF.

V is TRBV6-2 or TRBV6-3 and J is TRBJ1-6. The CDR3 sequence is 14 residues long. Germline values: CDR1 MNHEY, CDR2 SVGEGT. CDR3 residues: CASSPPRDNSPLHF.

The chain has TRBV12-3 or TRBV12-4 and TRBJ2-4; checking the TCRdb D call of TRBD2 is not possible without DNA. The CDR3 length is 13 residues. This CDR3 reads CAISPLAKNIQYF.

CDR3 protein: CASIFRALFRDEKLFF. The chain links TRBV21-1 to TRBJ1-4; TCRdb's D call of TRBD1 is untestable without DNA. TRBV21-1 is termed a pseudogene. This CDR3 spans 16 amino acids.

The chain links TRBV6-1 to TRBJ1-6; TCRdb calls TRBD1, which cannot be checked without DNA. The CDR3 has 20 residues. The germline CDR1 and CDR2 sequences are MNHNS and SASEGT. The CDR3 reads CASSQTGVPLVISYNSPLHF.

J is TRBJ2-3 and V is TRBV5-6; TCRdb's assignment of TRBD2 cannot be checked, as there is no DNA. This CDR3 has 16 residues. Looked up from germline, CDR1 is SGHDT and CDR2 is YYEEEE. CDR3 protein: CASSLPGPSGADTQYF.

The rearrangement links TRBV18 to TRBJ1-5; the D call of TRBD1 rests on TCRdb alone, since no DNA is present to check it. The CDR3 is 15 residues long. Germline V lookup: CDR1 KGHSH, CDR2 LQKENI. The CDR3 sequence is CASSKGQVADQPQHF.

The V and J genes are TRBV2 and TRBJ1-5; there is no DNA to check the TCRdb D call of TRBD1. From germline, CDR1 is SNHLY and CDR2 FYNNEI. The CDR3 is made up of 14 amino acids. This chain's CDR3 is CASTTSGGSQPQHF.

The chain employs TRBV20-1 and TRBJ1-1. This CDR3 has 13 residues. CDR1 is DFQATT, CDR2 SNEGSKA, per germline (reference sequence). The CDR3: CSASTPENTEAFF.